The sequence of this T cell receptor beta chain was determined in a study of early T cells in non-severe SARS-CoV-2 infection. This clonotype was detected a few times. TCRdb re-derived calls from the 5' RACE reads in MiXCR, one entry per CDR3 protein. This table has approximately 69,000 distinct CDR3 sequences, 10% to 12% appearing once. The CDR3 is made up of 14 amino acids. The germline V gene has CDR1 MGHRA and CDR2 YSYEKL. V was clipped by 1 base and J by 5 bases, with 11 bases between them. The specimen comprised whole blood, sampled at baseline. This sequence originates from an adult who was a healthcare worker with PCR-confirmed SARS-CoV-2 infection or an uninfected control (not recorded which). The genes are TRBV4-1 and TRBJ2-5; D unclear. The CDR3, as DNA: TGCGCCAGCAGCCAAGTCGGACGGCGGGAGACCCAGTACTTC. This translates into CASSQVGRRETQYF.